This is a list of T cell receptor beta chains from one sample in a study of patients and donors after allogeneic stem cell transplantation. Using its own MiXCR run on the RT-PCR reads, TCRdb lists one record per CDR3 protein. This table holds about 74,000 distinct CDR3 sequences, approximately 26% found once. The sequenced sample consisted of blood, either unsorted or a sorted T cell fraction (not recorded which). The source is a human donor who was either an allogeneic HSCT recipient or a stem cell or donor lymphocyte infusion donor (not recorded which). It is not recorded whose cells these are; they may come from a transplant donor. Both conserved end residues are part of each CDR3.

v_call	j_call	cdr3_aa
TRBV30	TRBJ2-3	CAWSAAGAPRSKDTQYF
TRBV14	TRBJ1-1	CASSQDPVMTEAFF
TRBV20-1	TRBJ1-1	CSAPSGSVGTEAFF
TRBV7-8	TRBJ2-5	CASSLFLAGGETQYF
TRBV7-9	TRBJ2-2	CASSPQLAENTGELFF
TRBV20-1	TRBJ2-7	CSATLGGSYEQYF
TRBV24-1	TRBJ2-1	CATSGEGEQFF
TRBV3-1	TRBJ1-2	CASSQWTSTGYTF
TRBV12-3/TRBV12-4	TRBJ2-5	CASSFDHRGLETQYF
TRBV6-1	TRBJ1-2	CASSERGWNYGYTF
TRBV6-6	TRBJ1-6	CASSYSAVRGNSPLHF
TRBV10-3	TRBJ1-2	CAISDVVRDANGYTF
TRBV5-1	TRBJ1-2	CASSWPDTLYGYTF
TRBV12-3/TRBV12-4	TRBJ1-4	CASSLGQSKEKLFF
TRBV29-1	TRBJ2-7	CSVQQGTYEQYF
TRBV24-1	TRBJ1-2	CATSEPTGRGGYTF
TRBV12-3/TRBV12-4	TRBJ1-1	CASTIGRLVTEAFF
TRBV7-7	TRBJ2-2	CASSLGGLGPGELFF
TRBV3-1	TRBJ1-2	CASSLRQNYGYTF
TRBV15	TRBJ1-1	CATSRLLGTEAFF
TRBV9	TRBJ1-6	CASSVGEDLHF
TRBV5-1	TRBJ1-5	CASSLVDGRNQPQHF
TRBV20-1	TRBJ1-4	CSAQKVEGNEKLFF
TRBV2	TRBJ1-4	CASSDPGSTYEKLFF
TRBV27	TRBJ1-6	CASSFSERGTSPLHF
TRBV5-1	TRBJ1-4	CASSSQGAEEKLFF
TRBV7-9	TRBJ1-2	CASSDTGSYTF
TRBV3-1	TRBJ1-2	CASSHGTDNGYTF
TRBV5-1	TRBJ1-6	CASSQFPGTDNSPLHF
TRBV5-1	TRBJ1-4	CASSLRGGEKLFF
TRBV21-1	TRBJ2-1	CASSNAEGARGIEDEQFF
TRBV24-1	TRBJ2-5	CATSDVRQGETQYF
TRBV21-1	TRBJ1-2	CASSKARTTNYGYTF
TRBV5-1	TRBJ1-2	CASKVGPNYGYTF
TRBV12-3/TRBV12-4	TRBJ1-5	CASSLAQGWNQPQHF
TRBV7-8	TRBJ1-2	CASSPEQNYGYTF
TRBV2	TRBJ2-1	CATSSGITYNEQFF
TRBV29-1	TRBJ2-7	CSVEKREGRYEQYF
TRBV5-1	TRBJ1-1	CASSLVRALNTEAFF
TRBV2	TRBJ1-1	CASSPPGQRNFANEAFF
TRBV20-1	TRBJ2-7	CSAWDRAHTYEQYF
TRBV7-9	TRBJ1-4	CASRTGHGNEKLFF
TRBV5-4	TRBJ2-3	CASRSFGGGATDTQYF
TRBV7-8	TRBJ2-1	CASSLGTGSGNEQFF